The rows below give T cell receptor beta chains drawn from one sample of a study of T cells after posttransplantation cyclophosphamide. The method was immunoSEQ multiplex PCR; TCRdb's version includes in-frame clones alone and lacks a portion of them. The data contain some 37,000 clones, 78% of them singletons. This specimen was CD4+ T cells sorted from blood, taken 1,800 to 2,000 days after a stem cell transplant with posttransplant cyclophosphamide. The source of these receptors is a female patient in her forties who received an allogeneic stem cell transplant from a related donor, was CMV-positive, and had no GVHD. The graft donor may be the source of some T cells. Each CDR3 is given with its conserved first and last residue. Fields, in order: clone size, J gene, D gene, V gene, CDR3 DNA, CDR3 protein. The D gene is left open where the match is weak. Some rows have no size entry. The others give once, few or many, or a class for an expanded clone.

>-|TRBJ2-1|-|TRBV14
TGTGCCAGCAGCCAAGATACTCGTCTTTACTACAATGAGCAGTTCTTC
CASSQDTRLYYNEQFF
>-|TRBJ2-3|-|TRBV15
TGTGCCACCAGCAGAGACGGTATCAGCGGGGATACGCAGTATTTT
CATSRDGISGDTQYF
>-|TRBJ1-2|TRBD1|TRBV6-5
TGTGCCAGCACCCCTATACCGGGACAGACCTATGGCTACACCTTC
CASTPIPGQTYGYTF
>-|TRBJ1-5|-|TRBV9
TGTGCCAGCAGCGTAGACGGTTATAGCAATCAGCCCCAGCATTTT
CASSVDGYSNQPQHF
>-|TRBJ2-7|TRBD1|TRBV7-9
TGTGCCAGCAGCCTACCGGACAGGGCTTACGAGCAGTACTTC
CASSLPDRAYEQYF
>-|TRBJ2-7|-|TRBV5-6
TGTGCCAGCAGCTTGATGAGGCAGTACTCCTACGAGCAGTACTTC
CASSLMRQYSYEQYF
>-|TRBJ1-4|-|TRBV5-6
TGTGCCAGCAGCTCCACCGGGGGTGAAAAACTGTTTTTT
CASSSTGGEKLFF
>medium-sized|TRBJ1-2|-|TRBV9
TGTGCCAGCAGCGCCGACGGGGGCTACACCTTC
CASSADGGYTF
>-|TRBJ1-1|-|TRBV5-1
TGCGCCAGCAGCTTGATCCCGGGGGAAGCTGAAGCTTTCTTT
CASSLIPGEAEAFF
>-|TRBJ1-1|-|TRBV14
TGTGCCAGCAGCCCCACAGGGATCGGAATGAACACTGAAGCTTTCTTT
CASSPTGIGMNTEAFF
>once|TRBJ2-1|-|TRBV5-1
TGCGCCAGCAGCCGCTACGGGAGCTCCTACAATGAGCAGTTCTTC
CASSRYGSSYNEQFF
>-|TRBJ2-1|-|TRBV5-1
TGCGCCAGCAGCCCCGATAGAGTGGATGAGCAGTTCTTC
CASSPDRVDEQFF
>-|TRBJ1-1|-|TRBV18
TGTGCCAGCTCACCGACACGGACATTCTCACCCGAAGAAGCTTTCTTT
CASSPTRTFSPEEAFF
>once|TRBJ1-2|-|TRBV2
TGTGCCAGCAGTGAAGGGGTTCAGGGGTATGGCTACACCTTC
CASSEGVQGYGYTF
>-|TRBJ1-1|-|TRBV5-1
TGCGCCAGCAGCTTTGCGGGGTGGAACACTGAAGCTTTCTTT
CASSFAGWNTEAFF
>-|TRBJ1-2|-|TRBV5-5
TGTGCCAGCAGCTTGGCCGGGGGAAGGGGCTCTAATGACTATGGCTACACCTTC
CASSLAGGRGSNDYGYTF
>-|TRBJ1-2|TRBD1|TRBV19
TGTGCCAGTAATTCCTTAATAACAGGGGCCTATGGCTACACCTTC
CASNSLITGAYGYTF
>few|TRBJ1-5|-|TRBV4-1
TGCGCCAGCAGCCAATGGCAGGTCAAAAATCCCCAGCATTTT
CASSQWQVKNPQHF
>-|TRBJ2-3|-|TRBV6-6
TGTGCCAGCAGTTCCGTAGCAGGGGGCACAGATACGCAGTATTTT
CASSSVAGGTDTQYF
>-|TRBJ1-5|TRBD1|TRBV2
TGTGCCAGCAACTTAGGGGGCGATAATCAGCCCCAGCATTTT
CASNLGGDNQPQHF
>-|TRBJ2-1|-|TRBV19
TGTGCCAGTAGGAAGCTCAATGAGCAGTTCTTC
CASRKLNEQFF
>-|TRBJ1-3|-|TRBV7-9
TGTGCCAGCAGGGGAGCGGCTGGAAACACCATATATTTT
CASRGAAGNTIYF
>-|TRBJ1-4|-|TRBV5-6
TGTGCCAGCAGATCACAGCGGAATGAAAAACTGTTTTTT
CASRSQRNEKLFF
>-|TRBJ1-1|-|TRBV19
TGTGCCAGTAGTTCCACTTCCAACACTGAAGCTTTCTTT
CASSSTSNTEAFF
>-|TRBJ2-1|-|TRBV7-2
TGTGCCAGCAGCTTAGGTGTTGGCCCCTACAATGAGCAGTTCTTC
CASSLGVGPYNEQFF
>-|TRBJ2-3|-|TRBV9
TGTGCCAGTTCTGACTCGCAGTATTTT
CASSDSQYF
>-|TRBJ1-6|TRBD1|TRBV14
TGTGCCAGCAGCAGCCGACAGGGTTCGAATTCACCCCTCCACTTT
CASSSRQGSNSPLHF
>-|TRBJ2-1|TRBD2|TRBV2
TGTGCCAGCAGTGAATTAGGGCTAGCGGGGGAGCAGTTCTTC
CASSELGLAGEQFF
>few|TRBJ1-4|TRBD1|TRBV6-1
TGTGCCAGCAGTGTTCAAGGGGGCGGTGAAAAACTGTTTTTT
CASSVQGGGEKLFF
>-|TRBJ1-6|-|TRBV19
TGTGCCAGTAGTACCCAAAAGGGGTACTATAATTCACCCCTCCACTTT
CASSTQKGYYNSPLHF
>few|TRBJ2-6|-|TRBV19
TGTGCCAGTAGAACTGCAAGCTCTGGGGCCAACGTCCTGACTTTC
CASRTASSGANVLTF
>-|TRBJ2-6|-|TRBV7-3
TGTGCCAGCAGCTTAACCGCGGGGGCCAACTCTGGGGCCAACGTCCTGACTTTC
CASSLTAGANSGANVLTF
>-|TRBJ2-3|TRBD1|TRBV6-1
TGTGCCAGCATTGACCAGTGGACAGGGACAGATACGCAGTATTTT
CASIDQWTGTDTQYF
>-|TRBJ2-7|TRBD1|TRBV9
TGTGCCAGCAGCGTAGGGGGGCAGGGGGTTGGCTCCTACGAGCAGTACTTC
CASSVGGQGVGSYEQYF
>once|TRBJ2-5|-|TRBV18
TGTGCCAGCTCACGAGACATATACGAGACCCAGTACTTC
CASSRDIYETQYF
>-|TRBJ1-5|TRBD1|TRBV27
TGTGCCAGCAGTCCGATGGGACAGTCAATAATCAATCAGCCCCAGCATTTT
CASSPMGQSIINQPQHF
>-|TRBJ2-1|TRBD2|TRBV7-2
TGTGCCAGCAGCTTGACTAGCGGGGGGGACTCCTACAATGAGCAGTTCTTC
CASSLTSGGDSYNEQFF
>few|TRBJ1-5|-|TRBV4-1
TGCGCCAGCAGTGAAAGGAGGTTTAGCAATCAGCCCCAGCATTTT
CASSERRFSNQPQHF
>-|TRBJ1-3|-|TRBV7-3
TGTGCCAGCAGCAAAGGGGGAGCCTCTGGAAACACCATATATTTT
CASSKGGASGNTIYF
>-|TRBJ2-3|-|TRBV20-1
TGCAGTGCTTCCGCGAGTACGCAGTATTTT
CSASASTQYF
>-|TRBJ1-4|-|TRBV7-2
TGTGCCAGCAGCTTTATCTGGGGCGAAAAACTGTTTTTT
CASSFIWGEKLFF
>once|TRBJ1-2|TRBD1|TRBV18
TGTGCCAGCTCACCACTACAGGGGCAATCCCGCACCTTC
CASSPLQGQSRTF
>-|TRBJ2-5|-|TRBV9
TGTGCCAGCAGCGTGGCAGGGGTAGAGACCCAGTACTTC
CASSVAGVETQYF
>-|TRBJ1-1|TRBD1|TRBV10-3
TGTGCCATCAGCACGACAGGGGGCGGCACTGAAGCTTTCTTT
CAISTTGGGTEAFF
>-|TRBJ1-2|TRBD1|TRBV28
TGTGCCAGCAGAGCTCCGGGACAGGGAGGCTATGGCTACACCTTC
CASRAPGQGGYGYTF
>-|TRBJ2-3|TRBD1|TRBV19
TGTGCCAGTACTCAGGGGGCGGCGGGCACAGATACGCAGTATTTT
CASTQGAAGTDTQYF
>-|TRBJ2-1|-|TRBV28
TGTGCCAGCAGTCTACCTCGGGTAGCGAGGAATAACAATGAGCAGTTCTTC
CASSLPRVARNNNEQFF
>-|TRBJ1-4|-|TRBV28
TGTGCCAGCACCCTAGGGACAAGAAATGAAAAACTGTTTTTT
CASTLGTRNEKLFF
>-|TRBJ2-1|-|TRBV7-9
TGTGCCAGCAGCTTAGGGGGCGGGAACTACAATGAGCAGTTCTTC
CASSLGGGNYNEQFF
>few|TRBJ1-2|-|TRBV30
TGTGCCTGGAGTGTACTCGAAGGGCAGGGGTGGGCTGGCTACACCTTC
CAWSVLEGQGWAGYTF
>-|TRBJ2-5|TRBD2|TRBV9
TGTGCCAGCAGCGTAGAGAGCGGGGGACGGGGTGAGACCCAGTACTTC
CASSVESGGRGETQYF
>-|TRBJ1-2|TRBD1|TRBV5-1
TGCGCCAGCAGCCTGAGAGGGGACAGGGGATACACCTTC
CASSLRGDRGYTF
>-|TRBJ1-2|-|TRBV20-1
TGCAGTGCTAGAGATCTAGGTGTCGACACCTTC
CSARDLGVDTF
>-|TRBJ2-7|-|TRBV14
TGTGCCAGCAGCCAGGGGTGGGGCAGGGAGCAGTACTTC
CASSQGWGREQYF
>-|TRBJ2-1|-|TRBV11-2
TGTGCCAGCAGCTTAGAGATTTGGACAGTGGACTCTAGTATGCAGTTCTTC
CASSLEIWTVDSSMQFF